This T cell receptor beta chain is drawn from a study of cytomegalovirus exposure and HLA in healthy donors (dated by TCRdb to 2016 to 2017). Study-level background: An earlier analysis of approximately 590 of the donors reported about 290 Gb of sequence data and around 110 million unique TCR beta sequences from some 180 million T cells. An early release that covered about 640 HLA-typed donors contained approximately 300 gigabases of sequencing data and tens of millions of unique TCR sequences. Among the roughly 380 genotyped donors, about 85% belonged to the genetic ancestry cluster associated with self-reported Caucasian donors. The study was designed to test whether signatures of past pathogen exposure could be identified by cataloging public T cell receptors. Using immunosequencing, the study profiled T cell repertoires from fewer than 700 subjects and related those repertoires to cytomegalovirus serostatus. Besides the first cohort of about 730 subjects, a separate validation cohort made up of 120 different subjects was used. High-throughput TCR immunosequencing, statistical association of individual TCRs with disease status, and machine learning were combined to predict cytomegalovirus infection status. A later analysis re-examined previously published TCR beta repertoires from several hundred donors and added high-resolution HLA genotyping to investigate patterns of TCR occurrence. In the later analysis, no new phenotypic data were used to find candidate immune exposures; instead, reliance was placed on TCR beta sequences and their occurrence across donors. To decide whether each TCR beta V gene segment behaved as functional or pseudogenic, an earlier analysis of some 600 of the donors relied on high-throughput TCR beta sequencing. Donor age, sex, ethnicity and CMV serostatus were compiled alongside the repertoire data. In a later genetic analysis, genome-wide SNP genotypes for about 65% of the roughly 670 donors were used, and that subset was treated as a discovery cohort. Every repertoire in the discovery cohort had been generated on one and the same sequencing platform. HLA typing covered class I and class II loci at four-digit resolution. The number of donors typed differed by locus, with 629-630 for A, B, C, DRB1 and DQB1, more than 500 for DQA1, approximately 580 for DPA1, and 472 for DPB1. Because of strong linkage in the cohort, roughly 5 DR-DQ haplotypes were treated as single units for association and clustering. On average, 235,054 unique TCR beta nucleotide sequences were sequenced per donor among roughly 430 genotyped donors of the cohort, with about 19% of those sequences being non-productive.

General findings and caveats noted by the study authors: In a later analysis, HLA-associated TCR beta chains showed more clonal expansion and lower generation probabilities than non-associated chains that were equally common. An earlier analysis of approximately 600 of the donors showed that most TCR beta V segments appeared in productive rearrangements either about 87% or about 30% of the time, which broadly matched IMGT annotations. Assigning TCR associations to individual alleles was difficult when HLA alleles, especially DR and DQ, strongly co-occurred. The classifier was reported to diagnose cytomegalovirus status with high specificity and sensitivity in both the original and validation cohorts. An association between a missense DCLRE1C variant and V-gene and J-gene trimming of TCR beta chains was found in a later genetic analysis and replicated in an independent cohort. About 17 rarely observed V segments, including chromosome 9 orphons, were excluded from the earlier analysis of about 500 of the donors because counts were too low. The authors suggested that the approach could potentially be extended to other disease states and immunological phenotypes. A further reported finding was that TCR beta sequences accurately predicted the HLA-A and HLA-B alleles for most subjects in the first cohort. Correlated functional status among segregating V segments might be attributable to linkage disequilibrium, but an unknown experimental factor could not be ruled out. Most TCR sequences were observed very rarely across donors, whereas some public TCRs were present in many individuals. According to a later genetic analysis, donors in an Asian-associated ancestry cluster had fewer N-insertions in productive TCRs than the approximately 630-donor mean. In a later analysis, most CMV-associated TCR beta chains were found to appear HLA-restricted, with HLA associations seemingly driven largely by CMV exposure. A later analysis found that TCR association rates varied across HLA loci, with DRB1 alleles showing the most associated TCRs and HLA-C alleles the fewest. The only immune exposure information available for the cohort was CMV serostatus. Roughly uniform sequencing depth across donors was assumed in presence/absence analyses, although this assumption may not hold. A total of about 150 TCR beta chains were listed by the study as associated with cytomegalovirus. A later analysis associated about 17,000 TCR beta sequences with specific HLA alleles at a false discovery rate of 0.05. In a later analysis, several top co-occurrence clusters were reported to appear linked to parvovirus B19, influenza, CMV and Epstein-Barr virus. Only TCR beta chains were sequenced in this cohort, and the absence of alpha or paired-chain data limited detectable features. In vitro tests confirmed that a few of the cytomegalovirus-associated TCR beta chains recognize cytomegalovirus antigens. HLA typing was unavailable for some donors at each locus, so association tests used only the typed subset. A cluster of highly shared sequence variants was judged likely to be a technical artifact of the sequencing pipeline.

Worth noting for this clone: Its cognate antigen has yet to be identified. No much larger clonotype is one base removed from it; base qualities were not supplied.

The library relied on the immunoSEQ multiplex PCR assay. The multiplex PCR relied on a mix of 60 forward primers for TCR Vbeta segments and 13 reverse primers for TCR Jbeta segments. The CDR3 region of rearranged TCR beta genes was amplified from genomic DNA by a multiplex PCR assay. On the Illumina HiSeq System, the amplified TCR beta libraries were sequenced as 87-base-pair reads. Per the source publication's procedure: Across the roughly 640 repertoires, a later analysis counted roughly 77 million unique TCR beta chains, approximately 12 million of which were shared by at least two donors. A nearest-neighbor algorithm error-corrected the raw reads and collapsed the reads into unique sequences, merging closely related sequences to remove PCR and sequencing errors. To assign V, D and J gene segments, CDR3 sequences were aligned to IMGT reference sequences. For a sequence to be retained, a match of at least six nucleotides was required to both a V gene segment and a J gene segment. A rearrangement was called productive if the CDR3 had no stop codons and remained in frame with V and J, and every other rearrangement was called non-productive. Following IMGT convention, CDR3 was defined as the stretch from the second conserved V-encoded cysteine to the conserved J-encoded phenylalanine. Sequences without an unambiguous match to a single V gene segment were excluded from the earlier analysis of almost 600 of the donors. An earlier analysis of some 610 of the donors called V segments functional above 56.7% productive rearrangements and segregating when the between-donor standard deviation exceeded 5%. A statistical classification framework was built for diagnosing cytomegalovirus status from the catalog of TCR beta chain sequences. A later analysis assigned V and J genes by comparing TCR nucleotide sequences with IMGT/GENE-DB human TR gene sequences. In a later analysis, CDR3 sequences and most-parsimonious VDJ recombination scenarios were assigned using the TCRdist pipeline. A later analysis defined each TCR beta chain by its CDR3 amino acid sequence plus V-gene family, and excluded reads lacking a unique V-gene family. To address suspected cross-contamination and a sequencing artifact, a later analysis removed several hundred highly shared, low-generation-probability nucleotide sequences. In a later analysis, a clonal expansion index for each public chain was calculated from normalized within-repertoire ranks of inferred template counts. A later analysis computed generation probabilities with a VDJ recombination model fitted to out-of-frame rearrangements, and checked the results against IGoR. Hypergeometric tests were used in a later analysis to score TCR-TCR, TCR-HLA and TCR-CMV co-occurrence, with a repertoire-size bias correction applied to the TCR pairs. In a later analysis, false discovery rates were estimated by permuting HLA or CMV assignments 20 times. In a later analysis, co-occurring TCRs were grouped using DBSCAN, with TCRdist sequence similarity added in when clustering inside HLA-allele-positive subsets. For co-occurrence clustering, repertoires with fewer than 30,000 or more than 120,000 public chains were excluded, along with a handful of repertoires with anomalous nucleotide sharing. TCRdb retrieved this table from immuneACCESS and kept in-frame rearrangements only. Not all clones are present; in checked studies, unresolved V genes account for under half, and no reason is known for the remainder. Clonal size and the V and J genes are those of that table, whereas D and trimming came from the DNA. The sample yields around 110,000 clones; about 75% were counted once. 2.5% to 3% of the sample is taken by the ten largest.

The cohort comprised 710 or so healthy bone marrow donors. At the time of sampling, all cohort members were nominally healthy, though unrecorded immune exposures were likely present. The donor was CMV seropositive and belonged to the group of about 290 seropositive cohort members. Every donor gave a peripheral blood sample, and the peripheral blood mononuclear cells from that sample were used for TCR beta sequencing. Genomic DNA extraction from the blood cell samples was performed with the Qiagen DNeasy Blood Extraction Kit. The receptor was derived from a male donor in good health and CMV-seropositive. The sequenced material came from PBMCs.

The CDR3 protein sequence reads: CASSPGTPYNEQFF. The sequenced DNA: TGTGCCAGCAGCCCCGGGACACCGTACAATGAGCAGTTCTTC. This chain is built from TRBV5-4 and TRBJ2-1; possibly the D gene is TRBD1, per 6 matching bases. The CDR3 spans 14 residues, from the cysteine through the phenylalanine. Left in the record is the CDR3 DNA by itself, 42 bases read in frame from the first base. The germline V gene (reference sequence) provides CDR1 SGHNT and CDR2 YYREEE. At the junction V is shortened by 4 bases and J by 4 bases, with 12 bases in between.